This passage covers 9 T cell receptor beta chains from one sample sequenced in a study of memory CD4+ T cells and cytomegalovirus serostatus. The sort gate was single viable CD3+CD4+CD8-CD45RO+ cells for memory CD4+ T cells. Sequenced by immunoSEQ multiplex PCR; TCRdb stores in-frame clones only, minus some. The sample has about 58,000 clones, 82% seen once. Sequenced: memory CD4+ T cells from blood. The receptors stem from an adult in good health and CMV-seronegative. Some clones in this sample may be carry-over from other donors' samples.

The V and J genes are TRBV28 and TRBJ2-4; 7 nucleotides line up with TRBD2. The CDR3 consists of 14 residues. Losses at the gene ends were 4 bases for V and 1 base for J; bases not matched to a gene: 1. From germline, CDR1 is MDHEN and CDR2 SYDVKM. CDR3 protein: CASSSGGAKNIQYF. The DNA for the CDR3 is TGTGCCAGCAGTTCGGGGGGTGCCAAAAACATTCAGTACTTC.

V is TRBV28 and J is TRBJ2-2; 7 positions match TRBD1. The junction had 9 bases not matched to a gene; V was cut back by 6 bases and J by 5 bases. The CDR3 spans 15 residues. Per the germline V gene, CDR1 is MDHEN and CDR2 is SYDVKM. The CDR3 reads CASRSGGFGTGELFF. The CDR3 DNA sequence: TGTGCCAGCAGGTCAGGGGGTTTTGGGACCGGGGAGCTGTTTTTT.

V usage is TRBV28 and J usage is TRBJ2-7; 10 bases are shared with TRBD2. In germline, CDR1 is MDHEN, CDR2 SYDVKM. V was clipped by 3 bases and J by 6 bases; unmatched bases: 14. The CDR3 totals 17 residues. As DNA, the CDR3 is TGTGCCAGCAGTTTTCTCTGGTCAGGGACTAGCGAGGCCGAGCAGTACTTC. Its translation: CASSFLWSGTSEAEQYF.

The CDR3: CASTSVEILGYTF. In DNA form, the CDR3 reads TGTGCCAGCACCTCTGTGGAGATTCTAGGCTACACCTTC. V and J are TRBV28 and TRBJ1-2; no reliable D call. The CDR3 covers 13 residues. With 7 bases removed from V and 8 bases from J, the gap between germline ends came to 17 bases. Germline V gene sequence: CDR1 MDHEN, CDR2 SYDVKM.

The rearrangement links TRBV7-8 to TRBJ1-2; D is possibly TRBD1 (5 bases). The germline gives CDR1 SGHVS, CDR2 FQNEAQ. The CDR3 runs to 16 residues. V was pared by 7 bases and J by 0 bases, with 18 bases between. CDR3 bases: TGTGCCAGCACCTCCACTAACTTACAGGCTAACTATGGCTACACCTTC. Protein product: CASTSTNLQANYGYTF.

The rearrangement joins TRBV4-2 to TRBJ2-7; 16 positions match TRBD2. Trimming removed 0 bases from V and 6 bases from J; junction bases left unmatched: 8. The CDR3 consists of 18 residues. Per the germline V gene, CDR1 is LGHNA and CDR2 is YNFKEQ. CDR3 nucleotide sequence: TGTGCCAGCAGCCAAGAACCCGGGACTAGCGGGAGGGCCGGCGAGCAGTACTTC. This sequence encodes CASSQEPGTSGRAGEQYF.

This clone showed up just once. The gene calls are TRBV7-2 and TRBJ2-2; the D is unclear. CDR1 is SGHTA and CDR2 is FQGNSA in the germline V gene. V dropped 3 bases and J dropped 2 bases, with 1 base sitting between them. This CDR3 comprises 12 residues. CDR3 DNA sequence: TGTGCCAGCAGCTTTAACACCGGGGAGCTGTTTTTT. Translation gives CASSFNTGELFF.

About this clone itself: Additional DNA sequences in this sample encode the identical CDR3. V and J are TRBV14 and TRBJ1-5; 7 bases fit TRBD1. Trimming cost V 3 bases and J 11 bases; bases outside gene matches: 13. The CDR3 runs 15 residues. From germline, CDR1 is SGHDN and CDR2 FVKESK. CDR3 amino acids: CASSQEGARTRSQHF. The CDR3 DNA reads TGTGCCAGCAGCCAGGAGGGGGCGCGGACAAGGTCCCAGCATTTT.

The gene calls are TRBV6-5 and TRBJ2-7; D may be TRBD1 (5 bases). V was cut by 10 bases and J by 2 bases, with 18 bases left in between. The length of the CDR3 is 14 residues. CDR1 MNHEY and CDR2 SVGAGI come from the germline V gene. The CDR3 loop reads CATKLGQGTYEQYF. CDR3 DNA: TGTGCCACCAAGTTAGGTCAGGGCACCTACGAGCAGTACTTC.